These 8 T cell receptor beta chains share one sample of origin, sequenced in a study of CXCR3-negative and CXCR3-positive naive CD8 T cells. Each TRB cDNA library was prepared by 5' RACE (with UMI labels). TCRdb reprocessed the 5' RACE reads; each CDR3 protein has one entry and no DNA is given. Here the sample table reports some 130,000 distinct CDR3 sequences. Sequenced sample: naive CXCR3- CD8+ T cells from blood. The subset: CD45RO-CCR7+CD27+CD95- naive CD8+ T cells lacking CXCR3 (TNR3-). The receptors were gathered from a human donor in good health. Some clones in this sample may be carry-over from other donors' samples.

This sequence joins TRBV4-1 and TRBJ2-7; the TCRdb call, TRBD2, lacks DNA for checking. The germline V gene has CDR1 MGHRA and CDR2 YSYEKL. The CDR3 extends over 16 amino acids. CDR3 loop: CASSQDWGLASREQYF.

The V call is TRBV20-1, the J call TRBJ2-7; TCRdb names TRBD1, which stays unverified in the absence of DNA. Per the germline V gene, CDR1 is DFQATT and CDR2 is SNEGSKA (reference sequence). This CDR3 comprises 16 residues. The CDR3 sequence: CSARARAGIENYEQYF.

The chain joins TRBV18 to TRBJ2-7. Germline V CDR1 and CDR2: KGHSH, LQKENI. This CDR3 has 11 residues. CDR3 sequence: CASSSQYEQYF.

The CDR3 spells CATSRDGGRVDNEQFF. The V call is TRBV15, the J call TRBJ2-1; the D call of TRBD2 rests on TCRdb alone, since no DNA is present to check it. In germline, CDR1 is LNHNV, CDR2 YYDKDF (reference sequence). This CDR3 has 16 amino acids.

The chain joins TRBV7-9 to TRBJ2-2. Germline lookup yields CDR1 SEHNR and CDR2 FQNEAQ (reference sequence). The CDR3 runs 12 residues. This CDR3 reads CAREPSTGELFF.

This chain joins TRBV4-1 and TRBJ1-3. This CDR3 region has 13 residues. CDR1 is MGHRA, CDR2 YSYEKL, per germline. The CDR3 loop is CASSPFVRDVVYF.

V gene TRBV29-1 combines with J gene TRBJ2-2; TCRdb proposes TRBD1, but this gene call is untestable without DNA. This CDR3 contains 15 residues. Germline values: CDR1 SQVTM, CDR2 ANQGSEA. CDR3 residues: CSVAGTGRTTGELFF.

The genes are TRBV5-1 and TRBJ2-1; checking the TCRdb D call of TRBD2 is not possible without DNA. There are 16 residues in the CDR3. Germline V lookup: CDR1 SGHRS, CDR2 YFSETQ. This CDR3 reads CASSLHSGSTYNEQFF.